This T cell receptor beta chain is drawn from a study of T cells in Graves' hyperthyroidism and ophthalmopathy. Researchers amplified the TCR beta CDR3 regions from RNA transcripts. In the first-round RT-PCR of the TCR CDR3, the HTBI primer set was used. TCRdb called the multiplex PCR reads again in MiXCR, with one record for every CDR3 protein. The sample holds approximately 590,000 distinct CDR3 sequences; 15% to 18% are singletons and the top ten take under 8%. Many counts were recorded for this clonotype. Germline CDR1 SGHTA, CDR2 FQGNSA. Trimming cost V 2 bases and J 4 bases, with 12 bases left between them. The CDR3 has 15 amino acids. Each diagnosis was grounded in clinical symptoms, serum thyroxine and TRAb, thyroid ultrasound, and orbital computed tomography. Using 10 ml of fresh peripheral blood, PBMCs were prepared.

This chain uses TRBV7-2 with TRBJ2-1, with no clear D. The sequenced material came from blood. The clonotype comes from a woman between 25 and 40 years old with Graves' hyperthyroidism. The CDR3 loop reads CASSLNGIQYNEQFF. The CDR3 DNA is TGTGCCAGCAGCTTAAATGGGATCCAATACAATGAGCAGTTCTTC.